These 21 T cell receptor beta chains were sequenced from one sample in a study of identical twins. One entry per CDR3 protein results from TCRdb running MiXCR on the 5' RACE reads. The sample comprises about 520,000 distinct CDR3 sequences, about 20% of which are singletons, and under 0.95% rests with the top ten. These data were also reused for a study on T cells expressing NK-cell markers.

The sequenced material came from CD4+ T cells sorted from blood. The receptors here all came from a woman aged 18-30 years in good health.

The chain recombines TRBV7-2 with TRBJ1-5; TRBD1 matches at 9 bases. This CDR3 contains 15 residues. Losses at the gene ends were 5 bases for V and 7 bases for J; bases not matched to a gene: 9. From germline, CDR1 is SGHTA and CDR2 FQGNSA. The CDR3 is CASSPPDRGGQPQHF. The CDR3 DNA reads as TGTGCCAGCAGCCCCCCGGACAGGGGTGGCCAGCCCCAGCATTTT.

The chain uses TRBV9 and TRBJ2-1, with D possibly matching TRBD2 (6 bases). V was pared by 3 bases and J by 7 bases, with 17 bases between. The CDR3 totals 15 residues. Germline V gives CDR1 SGDLS, CDR2 YYNGEE. CDR3 DNA: TGTGCCAGCAGCGCCCGACTAGAGGTTGTGAATGAGCAGTTCTTC. Amino acid sequence: CASSARLEVVNEQFF.

The chain carries TRBV6-1 and TRBJ2-3; TRBD2 aligns across 7 bases. The CDR3 consists of 14 residues. CDR1 MNHNS and CDR2 SASEGT come from the germline V gene. J lost 2 bases, V lost 6 bases, and 5 bases had no gene match. As DNA, the CDR3 is TGTGCCAGCAGGCGGGAGACATACACAGATACGCAGTATTTT. As protein: CASRRETYTDTQYF.

This clonotype was seen a handful of times. The V gene is TRBV19, the J gene TRBJ2-7; TRBD1 matches at 8 bases. The CDR3 covers 13 residues. V lost 4 bases, J lost 2 bases, and 1 base stayed unmatched. Per the germline V gene, CDR1 is LNHDA and CDR2 is SQIVND (reference sequence). CDR3 sequence (DNA): TGTGCCAGTAGTAGGACAGGGCCCTACGAGCAGTACTTC. It yields the protein CASSRTGPYEQYF.

In this sample, this clonotype turned up a few times. The V and J genes are TRBV20-1 and TRBJ2-7; D remains ambiguous. Trimming cost V 7 bases and J 2 bases, with 15 bases left between them. The CDR3 extends over 13 amino acids. CDR1 is DFQATT and CDR2 is SNEGSKA in the germline V gene (reference sequence). The CDR3, as DNA: TGCAGTGTCCCCTGGACGAACGCCTACGAGCAGTACTTC. Translated, it gives CSVPWTNAYEQYF.

In its sample, this clonotype was seen once. This chain connects TRBV10-3 to TRBJ2-5; TRBD2 matches 9 bases. This CDR3 is built from 14 residues. Trimming took 3 bases from V and 3 from J; bases not matched to a gene: 2. Looked up from germline, CDR1 is ENHRY and CDR2 is SYGVKD. The CDR3 protein is CAISEIAGEETQYF. The CDR3, as DNA: TGTGCCATCAGTGAAATAGCGGGGGAAGAGACCCAGTACTTC.

This chain connects TRBV18 to TRBJ2-1; D call uncertain. Germline loops: CDR1 KGHSH, CDR2 LQKENI. Trimming cost V 1 base and J 6 bases, with 7 bases left between them. The CDR3 covers 13 residues. CDR3 region: CASSPQGSNEQFF. The CDR3 DNA reads as TGTGCCAGCTCACCACAGGGAAGCAATGAGCAGTTCTTC.

This clonotype was seen a few times. The chain carries TRBV12-3 or TRBV12-4 and TRBJ1-1; possibly TRBD1 for D (6 bases). The length of the CDR3 is 11 residues. V lost 6 bases, J lost 7 bases, and 9 bases lay in between. The CDR3 nucleotides read TGTGCCAGCAGCAGACAGGATGAAGCTTTCTTT. This gives the protein CASSRQDEAFF.

J is TRBJ2-7 and V is TRBV20-1, with 7 bases that match TRBD2. This CDR3 has 14 amino acids. Germline V gives CDR1 DFQATT, CDR2 SNEGSKA (reference sequence). V shed 6 bases, J shed 6 bases, and the junction held 14 bases outside the gene matches. CDR3 bases: TGCAGTGCCCCCCAAGGCGGGAGATTAGGCGAGCAGTACTTC. It encodes CSAPQGGRLGEQYF.

This clonotype showed up just a few times. V gene TRBV4-3 combines with J gene TRBJ2-1; 7 bases match TRBD1. This CDR3 contains 16 residues. Trimming at V came to 1 base and at J to 7 bases, leaving 10 bases not matched to a gene. Germline values: CDR1 LGHNA, CDR2 YSLEER. Here the CDR3 DNA reads TGCGCCAGCAGCCAAGGTACAGGGGCGAGAGATAATGAGCAGTTCTTC. Its translation is CASSQGTGARDNEQFF.

This clonotype has just a few counts. The chain carries TRBV9 and TRBJ1-6, with D uncertain. CDR1 is SGDLS, CDR2 YYNGEE, per germline. The ends were cut back, 0 bases at V and 6 bases at J, with 10 bases in the middle. The CDR3 is made up of 15 amino acids. The CDR3 DNA reads TGTGCCAGCAGCGTAGTGGGGAGTGGTAATTCACCCCTCCACTTT. Residues: CASSVVGSGNSPLHF.

The genes are TRBV29-1 and TRBJ2-1; a possible D gene is TRBD2 (6 bases). The CDR3 has 16 amino acids. The V end lost 3 bases, the J end lost 3 bases, and 18 bases lay between the germline ends. Germline assignment: CDR1 SQVTM and CDR2 ANQGSEA. CDR3 in DNA: TGCAGCGTTGAGGCAGGTGGGCGGGGTAGCTACAATGAGCAGTTCTTC. Translating it yields CSVEAGGRGSYNEQFF.

The V call is TRBV7-2, the J call TRBJ2-3, with D possibly matching TRBD1 (6 bases). The V gene lost 2 bases and the J gene lost 2 bases, with 11 bases spanning the gap. The CDR3 extends over 15 amino acids. CDR1 is SGHTA and CDR2 is FQGNSA in the germline V gene. The CDR3 is CASSLLDSTTDTQYF. DNA of the CDR3: TGTGCCAGCAGCTTATTGGACAGTACCACAGATACGCAGTATTTT.

The chain joins TRBV6-5 to TRBJ2-7, with D possibly TRBD2 on 5 matching bases. Germline CDR1 reads MNHEY; CDR2 reads SVGAGI. Trimming left V 0 bases short and J 2 bases short, with 11 bases between. This CDR3 has 15 residues. The CDR3 sequence: CASSYSSRGPYEQYF. The CDR3 DNA follows: TGTGCCAGCAGTTACTCGAGCCGGGGTCCCTACGAGCAGTACTTC.

The J gene is TRBJ1-4, the V gene TRBV6-2 or TRBV6-3; 7 nucleotides match TRBD1. J gave up 5 bases and V 8 bases, and 8 bases lay outside the gene matches. This CDR3 has 14 residues. Germline V CDR1 and CDR2: MNHEY, SVGEGT. The CDR3 loop is CASRGDSRNEKLFF. In DNA, the CDR3 is TGTGCCAGCCGTGGGGACAGCCGGAATGAAAAACTGTTTTTT.

V usage is TRBV5-1 and J usage is TRBJ2-7, with D perhaps TRBD1 (6 bases). V was trimmed by 4 bases and J by 5 bases, leaving 16 bases between them. The CDR3 consists of 14 residues. Germline V CDR1 and CDR2: SGHRS, YFSETQ. This CDR3 reads CASSVGTGFHEQYF. CDR3 in DNA: TGCGCCAGCAGCGTAGGCACAGGGTTTCACGAGCAGTACTTC.

J is TRBJ2-3 and V is TRBV25-1; TRBD2 might be the D (6 bases). Germline V gives CDR1 MGHDK, CDR2 SYGVNS. Trimming took 1 base from V and 0 from J, leaving 11 bases between them. The CDR3 runs to 16 residues. The CDR3 reads CASSESGTRSTDTQYF. The CDR3 nucleotides read TGTGCCAGCAGTGAATCAGGGACTCGCAGCACAGATACGCAGTATTTT.

Many counts were recorded for this clonotype. This chain uses TRBV9 with TRBJ2-7, with a possible D match to TRBD1 (5 bases). The germline V gene has CDR1 SGDLS and CDR2 YYNGEE. The V end lost 3 bases, the J end lost 4 bases, and 17 bases lay between the germline ends. The CDR3 sequence is 15 residues long. This chain's CDR3 is CASSADSTGIYEQYF. The DNA of the CDR3 is TGTGCCAGCAGCGCAGACAGCACTGGGATATACGAGCAGTACTTC.

There are a few counts of this clonotype. This chain links TRBV6-1 with TRBJ1-6, with no clear D. In germline, CDR1 is MNHNS, CDR2 SASEGT. V was clipped by 6 bases and J by 7 bases, with 16 bases between them. The CDR3 is 15 amino acids. The CDR3: CASSDAALGNSPLHF. The CDR3 DNA follows: TGTGCCAGCAGCGACGCTGCCCTGGGCAATTCACCCCTCCACTTT.

The chain carries TRBV5-1 and TRBJ2-1, with a possible D match to TRBD1 (8 bases). This CDR3 has 15 amino acids. Germline lookup yields CDR1 SGHRS and CDR2 YFSETQ. With 0 bases removed from V and 6 bases from J, the gap between germline ends came to 13 bases. CDR3 sequence (DNA): TGCGCCAGCAGCTTGGACACAGGGGGGGTCAATGAGCAGTTCTTC. Its translation is CASSLDTGGVNEQFF.

The V and J genes are TRBV2 and TRBJ1-5; D unclear. The CDR3 has 14 amino acids. The V gene's germline CDR1 is SNHLY and CDR2 FYNNEI. Trimming shortened V by 2 bases and J by 0 bases, and 5 bases separated the two germline ends. CDR3 sequence: CASSEMISNQPQHF. CDR3 DNA sequence: TGTGCCAGCAGTGAAATGATTAGCAATCAGCCCCAGCATTTT.